The 24 T cell receptor beta chains below come from one sample, sequenced in a study of T cells in Graves' hyperthyroidism and ophthalmopathy (dated by TCRdb to about 2019). Library prep was done by multiplex PCR. Reads for this sample came from an Illumina HiSeq 2000. Amplification of TCR beta CDR3 regions was carried out from RNA transcripts. A first-round RT-PCR of the TCR CDR3 used the HTBI primer set with the Qiagen OneStep RT-PCR kit. TCRdb reran the public reads through fastp at Q25 and MiXCR, keeping productive beta chains. All rows with the same CDR3 protein become a single entry with the most common DNA and genes. Present in this sample are 400,000 to 450,000 distinct CDR3 sequences, 14% to 15% of which were seen just once. 13% of the sample is taken by the ten largest. Input material: blood. These receptors all come from a man younger than 35 with Graves' ophthalmopathy.

This clonotype was observed at least ten times. This rearrangement joins TRBV2 to TRBJ2-3; TRBD2 agrees at 9 bases. V was pared by 7 bases and J by 5 bases, with 16 bases of the junction left unmatched. This CDR3 contains 17 residues. In germline, CDR1 is SNHLY, CDR2 FYNNEI. The CDR3 sequence: CASKVSAGGTVGDTQYF. The CDR3 DNA reads as TGTGCCAGCAAGGTTTCGGCGGGAGGGACCGTGGGAGATACGCAGTATTTT.

This clonotype showed up just a few times. The chain employs TRBV12-3 or TRBV12-4 and TRBJ2-1; possibly TRBD1 for D (6 bases). V was shortened by 4 bases and J by 0 bases, with 13 bases between the two germline ends. CDR3 size: 16 residues. For the CDR3, the DNA is TGTGCCAGCAGTTATGGACAGATAAGCTCCTACAATGAGCAGTTCTTC. This gives the protein CASSYGQISSYNEQFF.

The genes are TRBV6-5 and TRBJ1-2, with a tentative D call TRBD1 (5 bases). The CDR3 sequence is 16 residues long. From germline, CDR1 is MNHEY and CDR2 SVGAGI. Deletions cut 2 bases from V and 4 bases from J, with 17 bases between. In DNA form, the CDR3 reads TGTGCCAGCAGTTACAGCAGGGCTGAACTGGGCTATGGCTACACCTTC. Translated, it gives CASSYSRAELGYGYTF.

This clonotype was counted only a few times. The J gene is TRBJ2-3, the V gene TRBV12-3 or TRBV12-4; 12 bases align to TRBD2. Trimming took 6 bases from V and 5 from J; bases not matched to a gene: 6. The CDR3 totals 15 residues. The chain's CDR3 is CASRASGGAIDTQYF. The CDR3 DNA reads TGTGCCAGCAGAGCTAGCGGGGGGGCGATAGATACGCAGTATTTT.

A few counts support this clonotype. J is TRBJ2-7 and V is TRBV10-3; 8 positions match TRBD1. V trimming: 6 bases; J trimming: 4 bases; junction bases outside the gene matches: 8. The CDR3 is 14 residues long. Looked up from germline, CDR1 is ENHRY and CDR2 is SYGVKD. CDR3 nucleotides: TGTGCCATCAGCTCGACAGGGGCGGTTTACGAGCAGTACTTC. Translating it yields CAISSTGAVYEQYF.

This clonotype was recorded many times. The rearrangement uses TRBV27 and TRBJ2-5; D may be TRBD1 (6 bases). V lost 3 bases, J lost 5 bases, and 31 bases lay in between. CDR1 and CDR2 (germline): MNHEY, SMNVEV (reference sequence). This CDR3 is 20 amino acids long. The CDR3 is CASSFRGTGQLFSAIETQYF. DNA of the CDR3: TGTGCCAGCAGTTTCCGGGGAACGGGACAACTCTTCTCAGCCATCGAGACCCAGTACTTC.

This clonotype was observed at least ten times. This CDR3 reads CASGWGSSYNEQFF. The CDR3, as DNA: TGTGCCAGTGGGTGGGGGAGCTCCTACAATGAGCAGTTCTTC. The chain has TRBV19 and TRBJ2-1; D assignment may be TRBD1 or TRBD2 (5 bases each). Germline V gene lookup returns CDR1 LNHDA and CDR2 SQIVND (reference sequence). The germline V and J ends were trimmed by 8 bases and 0 bases, with 11 bases remaining between them. The CDR3 consists of 14 residues.

In this sample, this clonotype turned up a few times. V usage is TRBV6-1 and J usage is TRBJ1-5, with D perhaps TRBD1 (5 bases). The germline V gene encodes CDR1 MNHNS and CDR2 SASEGT. This CDR3 spans 16 amino acids. V was shortened by 8 bases and J by 1 base, with 18 bases between the two germline ends. This chain's CDR3 is CASGHVGLGSNQPQHF. The CDR3 bases are TGTGCCAGCGGACATGTAGGGCTGGGGAGCAATCAGCCCCAGCATTTT.

This chain uses TRBV6-5 with TRBJ1-4; D is perhaps TRBD1 (6 bases). V lost 6 bases to trimming and J lost 3 bases, with 14 bases between them. CDR1 and CDR2 from the germline V gene are MNHEY and SVGAGI. CDR3 length: 15 residues. The CDR3 loop reads CASSYQGNPNEKLFF. CDR3 nucleotides: TGTGCCAGCAGCTATCAGGGGAACCCTAATGAAAAACTGTTTTTT.

The chain has TRBV30 and TRBJ2-2; D unresolved. Trimming left V 3 bases short and J 5 bases short, with 13 bases between. The CDR3 is made up of 14 amino acids. Germline values: CDR1 GTSNPN, CDR2 SVGIG (reference sequence). The DNA of the CDR3 is TGTGCCTGGAGCCGTGATTATTCGACCGGGGAGCTGTTTTTT. It encodes CAWSRDYSTGELFF.

In the case of this clonotype: Its ends do not fully match the called genes, so a read error is possible. The J gene is TRBJ2-1, the V gene TRBV6-1; 7 bases match TRBD2. This CDR3 has 15 amino acids. CDR1 and CDR2 from the germline V gene are MNHNS and SASEGT. CDR3 in DNA: TGTGCCAGCAGTGAAAGAAGCGGGGTAACCAATGAGCAGCTCTTC. It codes for CASSERSGVTNEQLF.

The J gene is TRBJ2-3, the V gene TRBV15; TRBD1 agrees at 7 bases. CDR3 length: 15 residues. The V segment lost 3 bases and the J segment 5 bases; nucleotides outside the gene matches: 8. Germline assignment: CDR1 LNHNV and CDR2 YYDKDF (reference sequence). The CDR3 protein is CATSSEGGEGDTQYF. CDR3 DNA sequence: TGTGCCACCAGCAGCGAAGGGGGCGAGGGAGATACGCAGTATTTT.

This clonotype appeared many times. The CDR3 protein is CASSAKRGTLYNEQFF. The DNA of the CDR3 is TGTGCCAGCAGTGCGAAACGAGGGACCCTCTACAATGAGCAGTTCTTC. The chain joins TRBV2 to TRBJ2-1; D possibly matches TRBD1 or TRBD2 (5 bases each). V gave up 4 bases and J gave up 3 bases, with 16 bases separating them. CDR1 and CDR2 from the germline V gene are SNHLY and FYNNEI. CDR3 length: 16 residues. The full variable domain, completed using reference TRBV2 and TRBJ2-1, is EPEVTQTPSHQVTQMGQEVILRCVPISNHLYFYWYRQILGQKVEFLVSFYNNEISEKSEIFDDQFSVERPDGSNFTLKIRSTKLEDSAMYFCASSAKRGTLYNEQFFGPGTRLTVL.

The genes are TRBV7-8 and TRBJ1-5, with 8 bases lining up with TRBD1. The CDR3 spans 16 residues. The ends lost 6 bases at V and 8 bases at J; junction bases unmatched: 15. CDR1 and CDR2 (germline): SGHVS, FQNEAQ. CDR3 in DNA: TGTGCCAGCAGTAAATCCCCGGACAGGGCTCTGGAGCCCCAGCATTTT. It is translated as CASSKSPDRALEPQHF.

The chain carries TRBV19 and TRBJ1-2; D may be TRBD1 (6 bases). Germline-derived CDR1 and CDR2 are LNHDA and SQIVND (reference sequence). The CDR3 sequence is 13 residues long. Trimming took 6 bases from V and 4 from J, leaving 12 bases between them. The CDR3 DNA follows: TGTGCCAGTAGGTCCGGGGGCAGCTATGGCTACACCTTC. It specifies CASRSGGSYGYTF.

This clonotype occurred a few times. The chain carries TRBV6-1 and TRBJ1-2; maybe TRBD1 (6 bases). V was trimmed by 0 bases and J by 0 bases, leaving 11 bases between them. Germline V gene data show CDR1 as MNHNS and CDR2 as SASEGT. This CDR3 is 16 amino acids long. The DNA for the CDR3 is TGTGCCAGCAGTGAAGCGCCAGGGGCGTCTAACTATGGCTACACCTTC. This codes for CASSEAPGASNYGYTF.

This clonotype was found many times. The rearrangement uses TRBV7-2 and TRBJ1-6, with a possible D match to TRBD1 (5 bases). The V and J ends lost 5 bases and 4 bases respectively, with 12 bases between them. This CDR3 spans 15 amino acids. Looked up from germline, CDR1 is SGHTA and CDR2 is FQGNSA. CDR3 DNA sequence: TGTGCCAGCAGCACCGCGGGGGGGTATAATTCACCCCTCCACTTT. This codes for CASSTAGGYNSPLHF.

This clonotype was observed many times. This rearrangement joins TRBV4-1 to TRBJ2-7, with 9 bases fitting TRBD1. CDR1 is MGHRA, CDR2 YSYEKL, per germline. Losses at the gene ends were 3 bases for V and 3 bases for J; bases not matched to a gene: 3. This CDR3 is built from 14 residues. CDR3 in amino acids: CASSHSTGGYEQYF. The CDR3, as DNA: TGCGCCAGCAGCCACTCGACAGGGGGCTACGAGCAGTACTTC.

In its sample, this clonotype was seen a few times. J is TRBJ2-7 and V is TRBV2; D is unclear. The V end was cut by 4 bases, the J end by 0 bases, with 7 bases between. Germline V gives CDR1 SNHLY, CDR2 FYNNEI. The CDR3 spans 13 residues. The CDR3 region is CASSVLVSYEQYF. CDR3 sequence (DNA): TGTGCCAGCAGTGTCTTAGTCTCCTACGAGCAGTACTTC.

This clonotype has just a few counts. The V gene is TRBV7-2, the J gene TRBJ2-1, with TRBD2 as a possible D gene (6 bases). V gave up 5 bases and J gave up 12 bases, with 14 bases separating them. The CDR3 covers 12 residues. Germline values: CDR1 SGHTA, CDR2 FQGNSA. In nucleotides, the CDR3 is TGTGCCAGCAGCGCGCCGGGACTTACGCAGTTCTTC. It specifies CASSAPGLTQFF.

This clonotype was picked up many times. The gene calls are TRBV13 and TRBJ2-3, with unresolved D. The V end lost 2 bases, the J end lost 2 bases, and 8 bases lay between the germline ends. The CDR3 consists of 14 residues. Germline lookup yields CDR1 PRHDT and CDR2 FYEKMQ (reference sequence). The CDR3 sequence: CASSLWGVTDTQYF. CDR3 sequence (DNA): TGTGCCAGCAGCTTATGGGGTGTCACAGATACGCAGTATTTT.

The sample holds many counts of this clonotype. The rearrangement uses TRBV20-1 and TRBJ2-3, with 8 nucleotides matching TRBD2. This CDR3 has 15 residues. The trim removed 3 bases at V and 4 bases at J, leaving 9 bases unmatched. The germline CDR1 and CDR2 sequences are DFQATT and SNEGSKA (reference sequence). CDR3 amino acids: CSASSTGGRSDTQYF. As DNA, the CDR3 is TGCAGTGCTAGTTCCACGGGGGGGCGGTCAGATACGCAGTATTTT.

Only a few counts were recorded for this clonotype. V is TRBV4-1 and J is TRBJ1-5; 9 bases map to TRBD1. Looked up from germline, CDR1 is MGHRA and CDR2 is YSYEKL. CDR3 length: 15 amino acids. With V trimmed by 0 bases and J by 5 bases, 2 bases remained unmatched. The CDR3 reads CASSQEDRGDQPQHF. The CDR3 DNA reads as TGCGCCAGCAGCCAAGAGGACAGGGGAGATCAGCCCCAGCATTTT.

The rearrangement links TRBV18 to TRBJ2-1, with 12 bases aligning to TRBD2. V was pared by 2 bases and J by 10 bases, with 6 bases of the junction left unmatched. CDR1 KGHSH and CDR2 LQKENI come from the germline V gene. This CDR3 comprises 15 residues. The CDR3 sequence is CASSPSSGRDREQFF. DNA for the CDR3: TGTGCCAGCTCACCATCTAGCGGGAGGGATCGGGAGCAGTTCTTC.